A selection of T cell receptor beta chains follows, all from one sample in a study of T cell responses to AZD1222 COVID-19 vaccine. Sequencing used immunoSEQ multiplex PCR; TCRdb keeps in-frame clones, though not all of them. The sample contains 120,000 to 150,000 clones, 80% to 95% of which appear only once. The sample was peripheral blood, taken on day 0 of AZD1222 vaccination. The receptors come from an adult in good health. The CDR3 runs from the conserved cysteine through the conserved F or W. D genes are given only for firm matches. Clone size is not always given. Where it is, it says once, few, many or a class for expanded clones.

TRBV5-1,NA,TRBJ1-5,NA,TGCGCCAGCAGCTTGATCGGGGGCCCCAATCAGCCCCAGCATTTT,CASSLIGGPNQPQHF
TRBV18,TRBD1,TRBJ1-6,NA,TGTGCCAGCTCAGAGACCGGGACAGCTAATTCACCCCTCCACTTT,CASSETGTANSPLHF
TRBV6-1,NA,TRBJ1-6,once,TGTGCCAGCAGTGAAGCGCCAGGGACTTATAATTCACCCCTCCACTTT,CASSEAPGTYNSPLHF
TRBV5-4,NA,TRBJ2-1,NA,TGTGCCAGCAGCTTCGCAGGATGGGACAATGAGCAGTTCTTC,CASSFAGWDNEQFF
TRBV6-2/TRBV6-3,NA,TRBJ1-1,NA,TGTGCCAGCAGTTACTGGAGGGACTCCCCGAACACTGAAGCTTTCTTT,CASSYWRDSPNTEAFF
TRBV27,NA,TRBJ2-6,NA,TGTGCCAGCAGCATGGTCGCCACCGGGGCCCAATACTCTGGGGCCAACGTCCTGACTTTC,CASSMVATGAQYSGANVLTF
TRBV29-1,NA,TRBJ2-1,NA,TGCAGCGTTGGGGGGACCTACTCCTACAATGAGCAGTTCTTC,CSVGGTYSYNEQFF
TRBV19,TRBD2,TRBJ2-7,NA,TGTGCCAGTAGTATAGTGGGCGGGAGTGGAGAAAACGAGCAGTACTTC,CASSIVGGSGENEQYF
TRBV6-5,TRBD1,TRBJ2-1,NA,TGTGCCAGCAATGGACAGGGGGCTTGGGGTGAGCAGTTCTTC,CASNGQGAWGEQFF
TRBV3-1/TRBV3-2,NA,TRBJ2-7,NA,TGTGCCAGCAGCCAAGGCCAAATTTCCTACGAGCAGTACTTC,CASSQGQISYEQYF
TRBV20-1,NA,TRBJ1-2,once,TGCAGTGCTAGTCTCAGTCCTAACTATGGCTACACCTTC,CSASLSPNYGYTF
TRBV15,NA,TRBJ1-5,NA,TGTGCCACCAGCTCCAGGTATAGCAATCAGCCCCAGCATTTT,CATSSRYSNQPQHF
TRBV6-2/TRBV6-3,NA,TRBJ1-5,NA,TGTGCCAGCAGTAACCTCGATAGCAATCAGCCCCAGCATTTT,CASSNLDSNQPQHF
TRBV19,NA,TRBJ2-7,NA,TGTGCCAGTAGCATCCAATACGGGTTCAGCTCCTACGAGCAGTACTTC,CASSIQYGFSSYEQYF
TRBV7-2,NA,TRBJ2-7,once,TGTGCCAGCAGCTTAGTTCCCAGCGGGCCCATCTACGAGCAGTACTTC,CASSLVPSGPIYEQYF
TRBV12-3/TRBV12-4,TRBD2,TRBJ2-1,NA,TGTGCCAGCACCCGGGGGGGTTGGGAGCAGTTCTTC,CASTRGGWEQFF
TRBV19,NA,TRBJ1-3,once,TGTGCCAGTAGCGCCGGGGACACCATATATTTT,CASSAGDTIYF
TRBV9,TRBD2,TRBJ2-5,NA,TGTGCCAGCAGCGTAGGAGCTGGACTAGCGGGAGTGGAGACCCAGTACTTC,CASSVGAGLAGVETQYF
TRBV28,NA,TRBJ2-7,NA,TGTGCCAGCAGAGAAGTCGGGACCGAGCAGTACTTC,CASREVGTEQYF
TRBV4-1,NA,TRBJ1-5,NA,TGCGCCAGCAGCCCCCACCTCGGCTATCAGCCCCAGCATTTT,CASSPHLGYQPQHF
TRBV3-1/TRBV3-2,TRBD1,TRBJ1-6,NA,TGTGCCAGCAGCCTAGACGGACAGGGGGGTTCACCCCTCCACTTT,CASSLDGQGGSPLHF
TRBV2,NA,TRBJ1-2,NA,TGTGCCAGCAGTGAAGAGTACTATGGCTACACCTTC,CASSEEYYGYTF
TRBV6-5,NA,TRBJ1-5,NA,TGTGCCAGCAGGGGGGACAGCAATCAGCCCCAGCATTTT,CASRGDSNQPQHF